A single sample is the source of the 27 T cell receptor beta chains below, sequenced in a study of spatial heterogeneity in lung cancer. Time point reported: sample taken at primary tumor resection. Whole RNA came from tumor, nontumor lung or frozen PBMC and was sequenced without being sorted. MiXCR was run by TCRdb on the 5' RACE reads, yielding one entry per CDR3 protein. The sample shows more than 35,000 distinct CDR3 sequences, less than 5.5% of them seen only once. The sample was PBMCs, taken at surgery. The source is a female donor with early-stage non-small cell lung cancer.

This clonotype was observed at least ten times. This rearrangement joins TRBV20-1 to TRBJ1-6; D perhaps matches TRBD1 (6 bases). CDR3 length: 16 amino acids. Germline lookup yields CDR1 DFQATT and CDR2 SNEGSKA (reference sequence). V was trimmed by 0 bases and J by 5 bases, leaving 14 bases between them. The CDR3 spells CSARDAGQSHNSPLHF. The CDR3 DNA is TGCAGTGCTAGAGATGCTGGACAGTCGCATAATTCACCCCTCCACTTT.

This clonotype was seen ten or more times. The chain is built from TRBV7-2 and TRBJ2-5; 8 bases line up with TRBD1. CDR1 and CDR2 from the germline V gene are SGHTA and FQGNSA. This CDR3 contains 14 residues. V was clipped by 1 base and J by 7 bases; unmatched bases: 5. DNA of the CDR3: TGTGCCAGCAGCTTAGGGACAGGGAGCCGGACCCAGTACTTC. It specifies CASSLGTGSRTQYF.

This clonotype was picked up many times. The V call is TRBV29-1, the J call TRBJ2-5, with D perhaps matching TRBD2 (5 bases). This CDR3 comprises 12 residues. Per the germline V gene, CDR1 is SQVTM and CDR2 is ANQGSEA. V gave up 6 bases and J gave up 5 bases, with 13 bases separating them. CDR3 bases: TGCAGCGTCCTCCCCCCGGGGGAGACCCAGTACTTC. It codes for CSVLPPGETQYF.

V gene TRBV4-2 combines with J gene TRBJ1-2, with TRBD1 as a possible D gene (6 bases). CDR3 length: 15 residues. The V end was cut by 4 bases, the J end by 3 bases, with 15 bases between. Germline values: CDR1 LGHNA, CDR2 YNFKEQ. CDR3 DNA sequence: TGTGCCAGCAGCCCGGGCCCCCGACAGGACTATGGCTACACCTTC. Translated, it gives CASSPGPRQDYGYTF.

This clonotype occurred many times. The rearrangement joins TRBV15 to TRBJ2-4, with TRBD2 matching 7 bases. After removal of 0 bases from V and 7 bases from J, the junction contained 3 bases not matched to a gene. CDR3 length: 14 amino acids. The germline V gene encodes CDR1 LNHNV and CDR2 YYDKDF (reference sequence). Here the CDR3 DNA reads TGTGCCACCAGCAGAGACGGGGAGGGGAACATTCAGTACTTC. It translates to CATSRDGEGNIQYF.

This clonotype was recorded at least ten times. The gene calls are TRBV7-2 and TRBJ1-5; a possible D gene is TRBD1 (5 bases). The length of the CDR3 is 14 residues. CDR1 SGHTA and CDR2 FQGNSA come from the germline V gene. V shed 1 base and J shed 5 bases, with 9 bases lying between them. The CDR3 protein is CASSLVGGDQPQHF. The CDR3 DNA sequence: TGTGCCAGCAGCTTAGTAGGAGGGGATCAGCCCCAGCATTTT.

This clonotype was seen only a few times. The V call is TRBV6-5, the J call TRBJ2-1; weak D call: TRBD2 (5 bases). The V gene's germline CDR1 is MNHEY and CDR2 SVGAGI. V lost 8 bases and J lost 5, with 13 bases in between. The CDR3 spans 13 residues. CDR3 nucleotides: TGTGCCAGCTGTGGGAGTCCAAACAATGAGCAGTTCTTC. This gives the protein CASCGSPNNEQFF.

This clonotype was seen ten or more times. V is TRBV19 and J is TRBJ2-7; 10 nucleotides agree with TRBD2. Germline V gene data show CDR1 as LNHDA and CDR2 as SQIVND (reference sequence). The CDR3 is made up of 17 amino acids. Unmatched junction bases numbered 12, after V lost 2 bases and J lost 5 bases. Here the CDR3 reads CASSILAGASGDNEQYF. CDR3 DNA: TGTGCCAGTAGTATACTAGCGGGGGCTTCCGGCGACAACGAGCAGTACTTC.

Ten or more counts support this clonotype. The V gene is TRBV3-1, the J gene TRBJ2-7, with D uncertain. Trimming took 0 bases from V and 3 from J, leaving 9 bases between them. CDR1 and CDR2 from the germline V gene are LGHDT and YNNKEL (reference sequence). This CDR3 has 14 amino acids. The CDR3 protein is CASSQDTARYEQYF. The CDR3 bases are TGTGCCAGCAGCCAAGACACGGCCCGCTACGAGCAGTACTTC.

This clonotype was seen repeatedly, ten times or more. The CDR3 spells CASSLESAQGTGELFF. CDR3 DNA sequence: TGTGCCAGCAGTTTAGAGTCAGCCCAGGGGACCGGGGAGCTGTTTTTT. J is TRBJ2-2 and V is TRBV28; weak D call: TRBD1 (6 bases). The CDR3 totals 16 residues. Per germline, CDR1 MDHEN and CDR2 SYDVKM. V shed 2 bases and J shed 5 bases, with 15 bases lying between them. The full variable domain, rest sourced from reference TRBV28 and TRBJ2-2, is DVKVTQSSRYLVKRTGEKVFLECVQDMDHENMFWYRQDPGLGLRLIYFSYDVKMKEKGDIPEGYSVSREKKERFSLILESASTNQTSMYLCASSLESAQGTGELFFGEGSRLTVL.

The rearrangement links TRBV3-1 to TRBJ2-7; D is tentatively TRBD1 or TRBD2 (5 bases each). Germline V gene lookup returns CDR1 LGHDT and CDR2 YNNKEL (reference sequence). This CDR3 contains 14 residues. With 4 bases removed from V and 2 bases from J, the gap between germline ends came to 12 bases. The CDR3 here is CASSRGVAPYEQYF. The CDR3 coding sequence is TGTGCCAGCAGCCGAGGGGTAGCGCCCTACGAGCAGTACTTC.

This clonotype was counted at least ten times. The chain employs TRBV10-3 and TRBJ1-2, with D possibly TRBD1 on 6 matching bases. This CDR3 is 16 amino acids long. Trimming left V 5 bases short and J 0 bases short, with 16 bases between. From germline, CDR1 is ENHRY and CDR2 SYGVKD. The CDR3 loop is CAISTGFGQPNYGYTF. The DNA of the CDR3 is TGTGCCATCAGTACCGGGTTTGGACAGCCTAACTATGGCTACACCTTC.

This clonotype was seen many times. The chain joins TRBV4-3 to TRBJ2-3, with D hard to call. V was clipped by 0 bases and J by 11 bases, with 12 bases between them. Germline loops: CDR1 LGHNA, CDR2 YSLEER. The CDR3 spans 13 residues. CDR3 residues: CASSQDVPVKQYF. The CDR3 nucleotides read TGCGCCAGCAGCCAAGATGTCCCAGTTAAGCAGTATTTT.

This clonotype was recorded at least ten times. The gene calls are TRBV5-6 and TRBJ2-2, with TRBD1 identical over 9 bases. Germline V gene data show CDR1 as SGHDT and CDR2 as YYEEEE. V lost 1 base, J lost 8 bases, and 9 bases stayed unmatched. The CDR3 extends over 16 amino acids. CDR3 region: CASSLPGQGWAGELFF. DNA for the CDR3: TGTGCCAGCAGCTTGCCGGGACAGGGTTGGGCAGGGGAGCTGTTTTTT. Variable domain in full (rest from reference TRBV5-6 and TRBJ2-2): DAGVTQSPTHLIKTRGQQVTLRCSPKSGHDTVSWYQQALGQGPQFIFQYYEEEERQRGNFPDRFSGHQFPNYSSELNVNALLLGDSALYLCASSLPGQGWAGELFFGEGSRLTVL.

The V and J genes are TRBV25-1 and TRBJ2-1; D gene unclear. V was trimmed by 4 bases and J by 9 bases, leaving 10 bases between them. This CDR3 region has 12 residues. The germline CDR1 and CDR2 sequences are MGHDK and SYGVNS. DNA for the CDR3: TGTGCCAGCAGTGCAGTTGCCGGTGAGCAGTTCTTC. It encodes CASSAVAGEQFF.

The table lists this clonotype with many counts. This chain joins TRBV10-3 and TRBJ2-3; tentatively, D is TRBD2 (5 bases). CDR1 is ENHRY and CDR2 is SYGVKD in the germline V gene. This CDR3 has 14 amino acids. V gave up 0 bases and J gave up 6 bases, with 10 bases separating them. CDR3 nucleotides: TGTGCCATCAGTGAGTCGACGGGATCGGATACGCAGTATTTT. This encodes CAISESTGSDTQYF.

The table lists this clonotype with many counts. The chain uses TRBV12-3 or TRBV12-4 and TRBJ2-3; weak D call: TRBD2 (6 bases). The CDR3 is 16 amino acids. The V and J ends lost 7 bases and 4 bases respectively, with 21 bases between them. CDR3 sequence reads: CASTPEGGKGADTQYF. CDR3 bases: TGTGCCAGCACTCCTGAGGGCGGGAAAGGCGCAGATACGCAGTATTTT.

The table lists this clonotype with a few counts. The gene calls are TRBV20-1 and TRBJ2-1; D not certain. CDR1 is DFQATT, CDR2 SNEGSKA, per germline (reference sequence). Trimming shortened V by 4 bases and J by 14 bases, and 21 bases separated the two germline ends. The CDR3 consists of 13 residues. The CDR3 nucleotides read TGCAGTGCTACCCCTCGTGGAGCATCTGCAGAGTTCTTC. Its protein is CSATPRGASAEFF.

This clonotype showed up many times. The chain recombines TRBV5-1 with TRBJ2-1, with D possibly being TRBD2 (7 bases). The CDR3 runs 17 residues. CDR1 is SGHRS and CDR2 is YFSETQ in the germline V gene. V shed 5 bases and J shed 5 bases, with 23 bases lying between them. The CDR3 protein is CASSSVAGASPHNEQFF. DNA of the CDR3: TGCGCCAGCAGTTCTGTCGCGGGGGCCTCCCCCCACAATGAGCAGTTCTTC.

Many counts were recorded for this clonotype. V and J are TRBV14 and TRBJ1-1; no firm D call. This CDR3 is 13 amino acids long. Deletions cut 4 bases from V and 4 bases from J, with 10 bases between. The germline V gene has CDR1 SGHDN and CDR2 FVKESK. DNA for the CDR3: TGTGCCAGCAGCCCAAGACCAGGCACTGAAGCTTTCTTT. Translation: CASSPRPGTEAFF.

At least ten counts were recorded for this clonotype. The gene calls are TRBV20-1 and TRBJ2-7, with D perhaps TRBD2 (5 bases). Germline V lookup: CDR1 DFQATT, CDR2 SNEGSKA (reference sequence). The length of the CDR3 is 16 residues. V was shortened by 1 base and J by 3 bases, with 19 bases between the two germline ends. The CDR3 sequence: CSARGVSSGDDYEQYF. The CDR3 DNA follows: TGCAGTGCTAGAGGCGTGTCGAGCGGAGACGACTACGAGCAGTACTTC.

This clonotype was seen just once. A much bigger clone sits one base away, suggesting this may be a read error. The chain combines TRBV6-6 with TRBJ2-5, with D perhaps TRBD2 (6 bases). This CDR3 has 17 residues. Per the germline V gene, CDR1 is MNHNY and CDR2 is SVGAGI (reference sequence). For the CDR3, the DNA is TGTGCCAGCAGTTACACAGTAGGTCGGGGGAGGCAAGAGACCCAGCACTTC. Protein: CASSYTVGRGRQETQHF.

This clonotype was counted at least ten times. The chain uses TRBV20-1 and TRBJ2-5, with D possibly matching TRBD2 (5 bases). V was trimmed by 5 bases and J by 5 bases, leaving 15 bases between them. The germline gives CDR1 DFQATT, CDR2 SNEGSKA (reference sequence). The CDR3 is 13 amino acids. CDR3 loop: CSAGSGIRETQYF. The CDR3 bases are TGCAGTGCTGGGTCGGGGATACGGGAGACCCAGTACTTC.

This clonotype has more than one count but fewer than ten. The chain joins TRBV19 to TRBJ1-5; TRBD1 matches at 11 bases. Germline-derived CDR1 and CDR2 are LNHDA and SQIVND (reference sequence). CDR3 length: 16 amino acids. Trimming removed 1 base from V and 7 bases from J; junction bases left unmatched: 6. For the CDR3, the DNA is TGTGCCAGTAGTATAGGCGGGACAGGGGGTCACCAGCCCCAGCATTTT. This sequence encodes CASSIGGTGGHQPQHF.

The chain has TRBV24-1 and TRBJ2-5, with D unresolved. This CDR3 has 16 residues. CDR1 is KGHDR, CDR2 SFDVKD, per germline. Deletions cut 4 bases from V and 1 base from J, with 15 bases between. CDR3 DNA: TGTGCCACCAGTGACCCCGCCCCCCCAAGCCAAGAGACCCAGTACTTC. It yields the protein CATSDPAPPSQETQYF.

This clonotype was detected only a few times. The genes are TRBV18 and TRBJ2-3; the D is unclear. The length of the CDR3 is 14 residues. With 2 bases removed from V and 0 bases from J, the gap between germline ends came to 6 bases. CDR1 is KGHSH, CDR2 LQKENI, per germline. Here the CDR3 reads CASSPSQSTDTQYF. DNA of the CDR3: TGTGCCAGCTCACCATCACAGAGCACAGATACGCAGTATTTT. The complete variable domain, with remaining parts taken from reference TRBV18 and TRBJ2-3, reads NAGVMQNPRHLVRRRGQEARLRCSPMKGHSHVYWYRQLPEEGLKFMVYLQKENIIDESGMPKERFSAEFPKEGPSILRIQQVVRGDSAAYFCASSPSQSTDTQYFGPGTRLTVL.

Many counts were recorded for this clonotype. CDR3 residues: CASTKGDSGPQYF. CDR3 DNA: TGTGCCAGCACCAAGGGGGACTCCGGACCGCAGTATTTT. This chain connects TRBV2 to TRBJ2-3, with D perhaps given as TRBD1 or TRBD2 (6 bases each). CDR1 SNHLY and CDR2 FYNNEI come from the germline V gene. V was shortened by 7 bases and J by 10 bases, with 18 bases between the two germline ends. The CDR3 is 13 amino acids.